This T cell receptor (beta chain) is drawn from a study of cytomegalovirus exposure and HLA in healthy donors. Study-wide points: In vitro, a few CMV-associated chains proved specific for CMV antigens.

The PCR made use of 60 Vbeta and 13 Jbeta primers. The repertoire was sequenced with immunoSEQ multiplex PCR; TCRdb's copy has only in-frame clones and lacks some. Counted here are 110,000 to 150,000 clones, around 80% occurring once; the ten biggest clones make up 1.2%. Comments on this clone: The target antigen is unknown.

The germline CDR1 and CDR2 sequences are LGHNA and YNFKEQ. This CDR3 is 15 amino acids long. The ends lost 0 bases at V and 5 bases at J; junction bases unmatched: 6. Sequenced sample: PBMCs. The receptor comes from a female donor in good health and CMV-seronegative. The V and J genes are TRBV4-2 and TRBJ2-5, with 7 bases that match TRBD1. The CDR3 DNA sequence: TGTGCCAGCAGCCAAGAGAGGGGGCGCAGGGAGACCCAGTACTTC. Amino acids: CASSQERGRRETQYF.